A single sample gave rise to the 16 T cell receptor beta chains below, sequenced in a study of human T cells and chemical hapten exposure (dated by TCRdb to the early 2020s). Libraries came from RACE. The instrument given in TCRdb is NextSeq 500. TCRdb trimmed public reads at Q25 via fastp, called clones via MiXCR and kept in-frame beta chains. Rows are combined by CDR3 protein, so each entry shows the most common genes and DNA. This sample has about 85,000 distinct CDR3 sequences in its table, and approximately 9% of those were observed once. Approximately 2.8% of the sample goes to the ten largest clones. Sample time point, as interpreted from the label and publication: pre-sensitization, week 0. The label giving this sample's treatment or condition can be read as: therapeutic diphenylcyclopropenone sensitization with weekly scalp DPC. The sample consisted of whole blood, taken in connection with sensitization to the hapten diphenylcyclopropenone (DPC). The receptors stem from a man aged 40-49 years with alopecia areata. Some clones in this sample may be carry-over from other donors' samples.

This clonotype was seen more than once but under ten times. The CDR3 is CASRSDSGRREQYF. CDR3 nucleotide sequence: TGTGCCAGCAGGTCAGATAGCGGGAGACGGGAGCAGTACTTC. This chain connects TRBV6-5 to TRBJ2-7; 9 bases are shared with TRBD2. CDR3 length equals 14 residues. With 6 bases clipped from V and 7 bases from J, the junction kept 10 bases outside the gene matches. Germline V lookup: CDR1 MNHEY, CDR2 SVGAGI.

This rearrangement joins TRBV5-4 to TRBJ2-3; TRBD2 matches at 11 bases. The CDR3 length is 14 residues. Germline CDR1 is SGHNT and CDR2 is YYREEE (reference sequence). The V gene end was trimmed by 3 bases and the J gene end by 4 bases; junction bases not matched to a gene: 1. In DNA form, the CDR3 reads TGTGCCAGCAGCTGGGGACTAGCGGCAGATACGCAGTATTTT. It translates to CASSWGLAADTQYF.

Many counts were recorded for this clonotype. This rearrangement joins TRBV9 to TRBJ1-3; D perhaps matches TRBD1 (5 bases). Germline assignment: CDR1 SGDLS and CDR2 YYNGEE. The CDR3 totals 15 residues. Trimming stripped 0 bases from V and 3 bases from J, with 10 bases between. Here the CDR3 DNA reads TGTGCCAGCAGCGTAGCAACAGGCGTTGGAAACACCATATATTTT. As protein: CASSVATGVGNTIYF. Combining the CDR3 with reference TRBV9 and TRBJ1-3 gives the whole variable domain DSGVTQTPKHLITATGQRVTLRCSPRSGDLSVYWYQQSLDQGLQFLIQYYNGEERAKGNILERFSAQQFPDLHSELNLSSLELGDSALYFCASSVATGVGNTIYFGEGSWLTVV.

This clonotype was detected a few times. The chain is built from TRBV6-6 and TRBJ1-3; TRBD1 might be the D (6 bases). CDR1 and CDR2 (germline): MNHNY, SVGAGI (reference sequence). V lost 6 bases to trimming and J lost 2 bases, with 14 bases between them. The CDR3 has 15 amino acids. The CDR3 DNA sequence: TGTGCCAGCAGCCAATTACAGGGCCCTGGAAACACCATATATTTT. It encodes CASSQLQGPGNTIYF.

The J gene is TRBJ2-7, the V gene TRBV2, with TRBD1 matching over 8 bases. This CDR3 comprises 14 residues. Trimming took 5 bases from V and 3 from J; bases not matched to a gene: 6. Germline loops: CDR1 SNHLY, CDR2 FYNNEI. CDR3 nucleotide sequence: TGTGCCAGCAGTTGGACAGGGAAGGGCTACGAGCAGTACTTC. This encodes CASSWTGKGYEQYF. Drawing the rest from reference TRBV2 and TRBJ2-7, the complete variable domain is EPEVTQTPSHQVTQMGQEVILRCVPISNHLYFYWYRQILGQKVEFLVSFYNNEISEKSEIFDDQFSVERPDGSNFTLKIRSTKLEDSAMYFCASSWTGKGYEQYFGPGTRLTVT.

Of note for this clonotype: One end of the junction varies from germline; a read error may be responsible. This chain joins TRBV5-8 and TRBJ2-5, with 8 bases fitting TRBD2. There are 13 residues in the CDR3. Germline values: CDR1 SGHTS, CDR2 YDEGEE. The CDR3 protein is CVSSGRQQETQYF. The CDR3 DNA follows: TGTGTCAGCAGCGGGAGACAGCAAGAGACCCAGTACTTC.

The chain couples TRBV29-1 to TRBJ2-7, with 9 bases matching TRBD1. V was pared by 6 bases and J by 3 bases, with 9 bases of the junction left unmatched. Germline CDR1 reads SQVTM; CDR2 reads ANQGSEA. The CDR3 consists of 14 residues. DNA for the CDR3: TGCAGCGTAGCCGGACAGGGGTCTAGCTACGAGCAGTACTTC. This encodes CSVAGQGSSYEQYF.

The rearrangement joins TRBV7-8 to TRBJ2-7; TRBD2 is a possible D gene (5 bases). The V gene's germline CDR1 is SGHVS and CDR2 FQNEAQ. With 4 bases removed from V and 4 bases from J, the gap between germline ends came to 11 bases. The CDR3 runs to 13 residues. The chain's CDR3 is CASSSGPGYEQYF. In DNA, the CDR3 is TGTGCCAGCAGCTCCGGACCGGGGTACGAGCAGTACTTC.

This clonotype was counted only a few times. The rearrangement uses TRBV3-1 and TRBJ2-1, with 11 bases lining up with TRBD2. J was trimmed by 7 bases and V by 5 bases; bases with no gene match: 10. This CDR3 has 16 amino acids. CDR1 is LGHDT and CDR2 is YNNKEL in the germline V gene (reference sequence). In DNA, the CDR3 is TGTGCCAGCAGCTCGGGGGTAGCGGGAGGGGGTAATGAGCAGTTCTTC. Protein: CASSSGVAGGGNEQFF.

Many counts were recorded for this clonotype. The J gene is TRBJ1-3, the V gene TRBV30, with D unresolved. The CDR3 contains 12 residues. Germline V gene data show CDR1 as GTSNPN and CDR2 as SVGIG (reference sequence). V shed 4 bases and J shed 0 bases, with 4 bases lying between them. Written as DNA, the CDR3 is TGTGCCTGGATGAACTCTGGAAACACCATATATTTT. The encoded protein is CAWMNSGNTIYF.

This clonotype was counted ten times or more. V is TRBV13 and J is TRBJ2-1; D is uncertain. V was cut by 5 bases and J by 1 base, with 6 bases left in between. Germline-derived CDR1 and CDR2 are PRHDT and FYEKMQ (reference sequence). This CDR3 contains 13 residues. The DNA of the CDR3 is TGTGCCAGCAGCCCCGGGTCCTACAATGAGCAGTTCTTC. It yields the protein CASSPGSYNEQFF.

This clonotype appeared many times. The chain employs TRBV4-3 and TRBJ2-7; 8 bases are shared with TRBD1. With V trimmed by 2 bases and J by 4 bases, 4 bases remained unmatched. Germline values: CDR1 LGHNA, CDR2 YSLEER. There are 14 residues in the CDR3. CDR3 coding DNA: TGCGCCAGCAGCCAAAGGACAGGGCCGTACGAGCAGTACGTC. Amino acid sequence: CASSQRTGPYEQYV.

About this clonotype: Germline and junction disagree at one end, which may indicate a read error. The chain uses TRBV19 and TRBJ2-2; weak D call: TRBD2 (5 bases). The CDR3 covers 14 residues. Germline assignment: CDR1 LNHDA and CDR2 SQIVND (reference sequence). CDR3 sequence: CTSSIGDRTGELFF. DNA of the CDR3: TGTACCAGTAGTATCGGGGATCGGACCGGGGAGCTGTTTTTT.

This clonotype was detected a few times. The chain uses TRBV10-3 and TRBJ2-5; D is perhaps TRBD2 (5 bases). V lost 6 bases, J lost 5 bases, and 16 bases lay in between. Germline V lookup: CDR1 ENHRY, CDR2 SYGVKD. The CDR3 length is 14 residues. The CDR3 protein is CAIRPGDGGETQYF. The CDR3 coding sequence is TGTGCCATCAGACCGGGCGACGGAGGCGAGACCCAGTACTTC.

This clonotype has a count of ten or more. This chain joins TRBV27 and TRBJ2-1, with 7 bases aligning to TRBD2. Germline V gives CDR1 MNHEY, CDR2 SMNVEV (reference sequence). The CDR3 has 17 amino acids. Losses at the gene ends were 6 bases for V and 0 bases for J; bases not matched to a gene: 11. Here the CDR3 reads CASSGEGRPFSYNEQFF. CDR3 DNA: TGTGCCAGCAGCGGGGAGGGCAGGCCTTTCTCCTACAATGAGCAGTTCTTC.

This clonotype was seen ten or more times. This chain connects TRBV6-2 or TRBV6-3 to TRBJ2-7; either TRBD1 or TRBD2 may fit D (7 bases each). Germline V gene sequence: CDR1 MNHEY, CDR2 SVGEGT. The CDR3 sequence is 15 residues long. V was cut by 8 bases and J by 0 bases, with 17 bases left in between. DNA for the CDR3: TGTGCCAGCGTGAGTGAGCGGGACAGCTCCTACGAGCAGTACTTC. Its protein product is CASVSERDSSYEQYF.